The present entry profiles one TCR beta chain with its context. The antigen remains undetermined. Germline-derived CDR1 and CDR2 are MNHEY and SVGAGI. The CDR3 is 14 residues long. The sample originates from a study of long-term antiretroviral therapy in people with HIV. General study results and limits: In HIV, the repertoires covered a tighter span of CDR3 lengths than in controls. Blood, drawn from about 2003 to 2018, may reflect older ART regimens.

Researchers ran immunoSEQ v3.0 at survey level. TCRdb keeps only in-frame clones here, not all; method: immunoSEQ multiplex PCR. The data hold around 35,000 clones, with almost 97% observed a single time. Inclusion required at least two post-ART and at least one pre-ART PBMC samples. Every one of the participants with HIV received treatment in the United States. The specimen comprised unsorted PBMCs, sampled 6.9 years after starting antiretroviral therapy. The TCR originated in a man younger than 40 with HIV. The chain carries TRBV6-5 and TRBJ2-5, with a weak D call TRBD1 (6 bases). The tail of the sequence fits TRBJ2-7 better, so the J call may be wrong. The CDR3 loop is CASSYSQGSYEQYF. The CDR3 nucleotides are TGTGCCAGCAGTTACTCACAGGGTTCCTACGAGCAGTACTTC.